These 18 T cell receptor beta chains originate from one sample sequenced in a study of blood T cell repertoires in COVID-19. The data were produced by immunoSEQ multiplex PCR, yet TCRdb's version contains in-frame clones alone and is incomplete. Of approximately 110,000 clones detected, approximately 90% appear once; the ten largest clones hold approximately 1%. The material sequenced was peripheral blood. Receptors originate from a human donor in a cohort sampled during active COVID-19.

This sequence joins TRBV7-9 and TRBJ2-3, with 13 bases identical to TRBD2. This CDR3 is built from 17 residues. J was trimmed by 2 bases and V by 5 bases; bases with no gene match: 7. CDR1 and CDR2 (germline): SEHNR, FQNEAQ (reference sequence). The CDR3 loop is CASSKGLAGPFTDTQYF. As DNA, the CDR3 is TGTGCCAGCAGCAAGGGACTAGCGGGGCCATTCACAGATACGCAGTATTTT.

This clone was counted only a few times. The rearrangement links TRBV2 to TRBJ1-5, with 9 bases lining up with TRBD1. The trim removed 6 bases at V and 5 bases at J, leaving 8 bases unmatched. CDR1 SNHLY and CDR2 FYNNEI come from the germline V gene. CDR3 size: 15 residues. This CDR3 reads CASSLMGQGDQPQHF. The DNA of the CDR3 is TGTGCCAGCAGCCTAATGGGACAGGGAGATCAGCCCCAGCATTTT. The whole variable domain, filled in from reference TRBV2 and TRBJ1-5, reads EPEVTQTPSHQVTQMGQEVILRCVPISNHLYFYWYRQILGQKVEFLVSFYNNEISEKSEIFDDQFSVERPDGSNFTLKIRSTKLEDSAMYFCASSLMGQGDQPQHFGDGTRLSIL.

This clone was counted between two and nine times. V usage is TRBV7-3 and J usage is TRBJ2-3; 13 nucleotides agree with TRBD2. Looked up from germline, CDR1 is SGHTA and CDR2 is FQGTGA. The CDR3 contains 18 residues. The trim removed 3 bases at V and 1 base at J, leaving 7 bases unmatched. The CDR3 region has the DNA TGTGCCAGCAGCTTGACCGGGACTAGCGGGATAGGCACAGATACGCAGTATTTT. Translated, it gives CASSLTGTSGIGTDTQYF.

The chain has TRBV7-9 and TRBJ1-1, with 10 bases matching TRBD1. The J segment lost 7 bases and the V segment lost 4 bases, leaving 9 bases of the junction unmatched. This CDR3 is built from 15 residues. CDR1 and CDR2 (germline): SEHNR, FQNEAQ (reference sequence). CDR3 nucleotides: TGTGCCAGCAGCTCGAACCGACAGGGGGCTGGTGAAGCTTTCTTT. Residues: CASSSNRQGAGEAFF.

The J gene is TRBJ1-1, the V gene TRBV9; no clear D gene. There are 11 residues in the CDR3. V was pared by 8 bases and J by 5 bases, with 10 bases between. CDR1 is SGDLS and CDR2 is YYNGEE in the germline V gene. CDR3 nucleotide sequence: TGTGCCAGATCGGAGGGAACTGAAGCTTTCTTT. Its protein product is CARSEGTEAFF. Drawing the rest from reference TRBV9 and TRBJ1-1, the complete variable domain is DSGVTQTPKHLITATGQRVTLRCSPRSGDLSVYWYQQSLDQGLQFLIQYYNGEERAKGNILERFSAQQFPDLHSELNLSSLELGDSALYFCARSEGTEAFFGQGTRLTVV.

V gene TRBV5-1 combines with J gene TRBJ1-4, with no clear D. V lost 1 base to trimming and J lost 0 bases, with 7 bases between them. Germline CDR1 is SGHRS and CDR2 is YFSETQ. There are 15 residues in the CDR3. The CDR3, as DNA: TGCGCCAGCAGCTTGTCGGGAACAACTAATGAAAAACTGTTTTTT. The encoded protein is CASSLSGTTNEKLFF.

V gene TRBV7-9 combines with J gene TRBJ2-2; maybe TRBD1 (6 bases). CDR1 and CDR2 (germline): SEHNR, FQNEAQ (reference sequence). This CDR3 is built from 14 residues. V gave up 1 base and J gave up 4 bases, with 7 bases separating them. The CDR3 DNA sequence: TGTGCCAGCAGCTTAGACAGGGCCACCGGGGAGCTGTTTTTT. Translated: CASSLDRATGELFF.

CDR3 sequence: CASSLIPVQMNYGYTF. The CDR3 DNA follows: TGTGCCAGCAGTCTCATTCCGGTACAGATGAACTATGGCTACACCTTC. The chain uses TRBV28 and TRBJ1-2; D not certain. The germline V gene has CDR1 MDHEN and CDR2 SYDVKM. The V gene lost 5 bases and the J gene lost 2 bases, with 18 bases spanning the gap. CDR3 length: 16 residues.

This chain joins TRBV6-6 and TRBJ1-5; D ambiguous. V was clipped by 4 bases and J by 0 bases, with 13 bases between them. Germline lookup yields CDR1 MNHNY and CDR2 SVGAGI (reference sequence). This CDR3 is 16 amino acids long. The chain's CDR3 is CASSSTRAYSNQPQHF. The DNA of the CDR3 is TGTGCCAGCAGTTCCACTAGGGCGTATAGCAATCAGCCCCAGCATTTT.

This chain uses TRBV4-1 with TRBJ1-1; D remains ambiguous. Germline CDR1 reads MGHRA; CDR2 reads YSYEKL. V gave up 1 base and J gave up 6 bases, with 15 bases separating them. This CDR3 is 15 amino acids long. CDR3 sequence reads: CASSQAKGRYAEAFF. CDR3 nucleotide sequence: TGCGCCAGCAGCCAAGCTAAAGGGAGATACGCTGAAGCTTTCTTT.

The chain employs TRBV9 and TRBJ2-2; D is unclear. Germline CDR1 reads SGDLS; CDR2 reads YYNGEE. CDR3 length: 16 residues. V was clipped by 1 base and J by 6 bases, with 16 bases between them. CDR3 region: CASSVPDTAISGELFF. CDR3 bases: TGTGCCAGCAGCGTACCCGACACGGCGATTTCCGGGGAGCTGTTTTTT.

The CDR3 sequence is CASSLKAGYEQYF. CDR3 DNA sequence: TGTGCCAGCTCGCTTAAGGCGGGCTACGAGCAGTACTTC. The chain recombines TRBV18 with TRBJ2-7; D is possibly TRBD2 (5 bases). CDR1 and CDR2 from the germline V gene are KGHSH and LQKENI. Trimming pared 6 bases from V and 3 bases from J, leaving 12 bases between. The CDR3 is 13 amino acids.

This clone turned up a few times. V usage is TRBV6-4 and J usage is TRBJ2-1; 10 nucleotides match TRBD2. The CDR3 consists of 14 residues. V trimming: 5 bases; J trimming: 6 bases; junction bases outside the gene matches: 4. The germline CDR1 and CDR2 sequences are MRHNA and SNTAGT. DNA for the CDR3: TGTGCCAGCAGTCGAGTAGCGGGGGGCAATGAGCAGTTCTTC. Translated: CASSRVAGGNEQFF.

This clone was seen a single time. The chain carries TRBV29-1 and TRBJ2-3; 10 bases are a match to TRBD2. J gave up 2 bases and V 6 bases, and 11 bases lay outside the gene matches. This CDR3 spans 16 amino acids. The germline V gene encodes CDR1 SQVTM and CDR2 ANQGSEA. The CDR3 protein is CSVATASGGFTDTQYF. The CDR3 DNA sequence: TGCAGCGTCGCAACCGCTAGCGGGGGTTTCACAGATACGCAGTATTTT.

The chain is built from TRBV4-1 and TRBJ2-1, with TRBD2 as a possible D gene (6 bases). This CDR3 is 12 amino acids long. The V end was cut by 3 bases, the J end by 9 bases, with 9 bases between. Germline V gives CDR1 MGHRA, CDR2 YSYEKL. The CDR3 region has the DNA TGCGCCAGCAGCCAGTTGGAGGGTGAGCAGTTCTTC. Translating gives CASSQLEGEQFF.

This chain connects TRBV5-1 to TRBJ2-3, with D perhaps matching TRBD1 (6 bases). V was pared by 3 bases and J by 0 bases, with 11 bases between. This CDR3 has 15 residues. Germline V CDR1 and CDR2: SGHRS, YFSETQ. The CDR3 nucleotides read TGCGCCAGCAGCTCGACAGGTTCTAGCACAGATACGCAGTATTTT. Encoded protein: CASSSTGSSTDTQYF.

Concerning this clone: Other DNA sequences within the sample encode an identical CDR3. This chain links TRBV18 with TRBJ2-7; the D gene is possibly TRBD2 (5 bases). The CDR3 has 15 amino acids. Trimming shortened V by 2 bases and J by 1 base, and 12 bases separated the two germline ends. Germline assignment: CDR1 KGHSH and CDR2 LQKENI. The CDR3 coding sequence is TGTGCCAGCTCACCAGCTAGCCGCCTATCCTACGAGCAGTACTTC. This codes for CASSPASRLSYEQYF.

The chain couples TRBV5-6 to TRBJ2-3, with D perhaps TRBD2 (6 bases). Trimming pared 4 bases from V and 1 base from J, leaving 19 bases between. This CDR3 is 17 amino acids long. The germline V gene encodes CDR1 SGHDT and CDR2 YYEEEE. The CDR3 nucleotides read TGTGCCAGCAGCCCGGTTTCTGCCAGACTAGGCACAGATACGCAGTATTTT. It specifies CASSPVSARLGTDTQYF.